One and the same sample provided the 18 T cell receptor beta chains below, sequenced in a study of tissue T cells after allogeneic stem cell transplantation. Profiled with immunoSEQ multiplex PCR; TCRdb holds only in-frame clones, not every one. The data show about 7,700 clones, around a third seen once. Indicated time point: mouse harvest day 14 after allogeneic transplant. The graft held 10^6 splenic CD5+ T cells and 10^7 T-cell-depleted bone marrow cells. The specimen was skin. All receptors derive from a female BALB/c mouse given C57BL/6 T cells with graft-versus-host disease after an allogeneic hematopoietic cell transplant.

This clone appeared a few times. Gene names and germline refer to mouse. CDR3 DNA (partial): TGTGCCAGCAGTCTGGCACAAAACACAGAAGTCTTC. Its protein product is CASSLAQNTEVF. The complete CDR3 reads CASSLAQNTEVFF. V and J are TRBV26 and TRBJ1-1; the D is unclear. The read ends 1 residue shy of where the CDR3 ends; the end is completed using the germline J gene. Trimming cost V 2 bases and J 1 base, with 5 bases left between them. The germline gives CDR1 KGHPV, CDR2 FQNQEV (reference sequence). CDR3 length equals 13 residues.

Turning to this clone: Gene names denote mouse genes. The sequence runs out 1 residue before the end of the CDR3; the remainder is reconstructed from the germline J gene. The chain couples TRBV20 to TRBJ1-4, with D possibly TRBD1 on 5 matching bases. Trimming removed 6 bases at V and 0 bases at J, with 8 bases between. CDR1 GFQATS and CDR2 STVNSAI come from the germline V gene. The CDR3 sequence is 13 residues long. The CDR3 bases that were read are TGTGGTGCAGACAGCATTTCCAACGAAAGATTATTT. Residues: CGADSISNERLF. The whole CDR3 region reads CGADSISNERLFF.

Comments on this clone: Genes here carry mouse names. The read halts 1 residue ahead of the CDR3 end, with the missing end drawn from the germline J gene. The V call is TRBV16, the J call TRBJ2-4; the match to TRBD2 covers 12 bases. Germline values: CDR1 SGHSA, CDR2 FRNQAP. J gave up 6 bases and V 5 bases, and 3 bases lay outside the gene matches. This CDR3 is 14 amino acids long. This CDR3 is CASSRDWGDNTLYF. CDR3 bases read: TGTGCAAGCAGCCGGGACTGGGGGGATAACACCTTGTAC.

As regards this clone: Genes and germline come from the mouse. The read terminates 1 residue before the CDR3 end, so the remaining end is supplied by the germline J gene. The rearrangement uses TRBV26 and TRBJ1-2; no clear D. Germline CDR1 reads KGHPV; CDR2 reads FQNQEV (reference sequence). This CDR3 comprises 14 residues. V lost 6 bases and J 0 bases, leaving 11 bases between the germline ends. Partial CDR3 DNA: TGTGCCAGCAGCCTCCAGTTTGCAAACTCCGACTACACC. Its translation is CASSLQFANSDYT. The full-length CDR3 reads as CASSLQFANSDYTF.

This clone was counted only a few times. The germline and genes are mouse ones. The sequenced fragment ends 1 residue before the CDR3 boundary, so the rest is inferred from the germline J gene. The genes are TRBV12-1 and TRBJ1-2; possible D gene TRBD1, 6 bases. The CDR3 runs to 12 residues. Trimming stripped 4 bases from V and 2 bases from J, with 7 bases between. The germline V gene encodes CDR1 SGHSN and CDR2 HYEKVE. The sequenced CDR3 bases are TGTGCCAGCTCGCAGGGGAACTCCGACTACACC. It encodes CASSQGNSDYT. The whole CDR3 reads CASSQGNSDYTF.

Comments on this clone: Germline and genes: mouse. Read coverage stops 1 residue before the CDR3 terminus; the germline J gene supplies the remainder. The J gene is TRBJ2-5, the V gene TRBV26; D is ambiguous. The V and J ends lost 4 bases and 0 bases respectively, with 2 bases between them. The CDR3 contains 12 residues. Germline loops: CDR1 KGHPV, CDR2 FQNQEV (reference sequence). The sequenced part of the CDR3 DNA is TGTGCCAGCAGTCCTAACCAAGACACCCAGTAC. Protein: CASSPNQDTQY. The whole CDR3 region reads CASSPNQDTQYF.

Details on this clone: Genes and germline are mouse. The read finishes 1 residue shy of the CDR3 end, and the germline J gene is used to complete it. The chain combines TRBV3 with TRBJ2-4; D remains ambiguous. The CDR3 runs to 15 residues. Germline assignment: CDR1 SNHLY and CDR2 FYNGKV (reference sequence). The V end lost 1 base, the J end lost 0 bases, and 8 bases lay between the germline ends. CDR3 loop: CASSLVGSSQNTLYF. The CDR3 bases that were read are TGTGCCAGCAGCTTAGTGGGATCTAGTCAAAACACCTTGTAC.

Concerning this clone: Gene and germline names: mouse. The CDR3 extends 1 residue past the end of the read, so its final part is completed from the germline J gene. This chain links TRBV5 with TRBJ1-4, with TRBD1 as a possible D gene (5 bases). Trimming stripped 0 bases from V and 0 bases from J, with 8 bases between. This CDR3 has 16 residues. Germline V lookup: CDR1 LGHNA, CDR2 YNLKQL (reference sequence). The CDR3 bases that were read are TGTGCCAGCAGCCAAGATCGGGGGATTTCCAACGAAAGATTATTT. It specifies CASSQDRGISNERLF. The full CDR3 protein is CASSQDRGISNERLFF.

Concerning this clone itself: The gene names here belong to mouse. The CDR3 is cut off 1 residue early in the read; its end comes from the germline J gene. The chain combines TRBV26 with TRBJ1-1; unclear D gene. Trimming removed 0 bases at V and 4 bases at J, with 6 bases between. Germline V lookup: CDR1 KGHPV, CDR2 FQNQEV (reference sequence). This CDR3 region has 13 residues. The sequenced CDR3 bases are TGTGCCAGCAGTCTGTCAGGGCTCACAGAAGTCTTC. It is translated as CASSLSGLTEVF. The whole CDR3 protein is CASSLSGLTEVFF.

A remark on this clone: Mouse gene names apply. The sequence runs out 1 residue before the end of the CDR3; the remainder is reconstructed from the germline J gene. The J gene is TRBJ2-4, the V gene TRBV3; 7 nucleotides match TRBD2. The ends lost 5 bases at V and 0 bases at J; junction bases unmatched: 2. Per the germline V gene, CDR1 is SNHLY and CDR2 is FYNGKV (reference sequence). CDR3 size: 14 residues. The CDR3: CASSPWGSQNTLYF. The covered CDR3 bases are TGTGCCAGCAGCCCCTGGGGGAGTCAAAACACCTTGTAC.

A note on this clone: Here the gene names and germline are mouse. The read ends 1 residue before the CDR3 terminus; that terminus is restored from the germline J gene. The chain has TRBV24 and TRBJ2-7; 11 bases are shared with TRBD2. The CDR3 runs 13 residues. Germline values: CDR1 KGHTA, CDR2 FRNEEI. V gave up 6 bases and J gave up 4 bases; unmatched junction bases: 2. The CDR3 sequence is CASRGTGGYEQYF. CDR3 DNA (partial): TGTGCCAGCAGGGGGACTGGGGGATATGAACAGTAC.

Comment on this clone: Gene labels here are mouse ones. The CDR3 end falls 1 residue outside the read, so it is completed with the germline J gene. This chain uses TRBV3 with TRBJ1-2; tentative D call: TRBD1 (6 bases). This CDR3 is built from 14 residues. Trimming removed 4 bases at V and 0 bases at J, with 9 bases between. Germline CDR1 reads SNHLY; CDR2 reads FYNGKV (reference sequence). This CDR3 reads CASSWGQTNSDYTF. The DNA read from the CDR3 is TGTGCCAGCAGCTGGGGACAAACAAACTCCGACTACACC.

As to this clone: Mouse gene names apply. The CDR3 end is not reached by the read, which stops 1 residue before it; the germline J gene fills it in. V usage is TRBV26 and J usage is TRBJ2-4, with TRBD2 matching over 12 bases. Germline V lookup: CDR1 KGHPV, CDR2 FQNQEV (reference sequence). The CDR3 is 15 residues long. The junction had 4 bases not matched to a gene; V was cut back by 3 bases and J by 6 bases. The sequenced part of the CDR3 DNA is TGTGCCAGCAGTCTCCGGGACTGGGGGGCCAACACCTTGTAC. It is translated as CASSLRDWGANTLY. The CDR3, in full, reads CASSLRDWGANTLYF.

Remarks on this clone: These gene names are mouse names. The sequenced fragment ends 1 residue before the CDR3 boundary, so the rest is inferred from the germline J gene. The V call is TRBV26, the J call TRBJ2-2; TRBD1 aligns across 8 bases. The CDR3 length is 14 residues. With V trimmed by 2 bases and J by 5 bases, 1 base remained unmatched. CDR1 and CDR2 from the germline V gene are KGHPV and FQNQEV (reference sequence). The CDR3 bases that were read are TGTGCCAGCAGTCTGAACAGGGGGACCGGGCAGCTCTAC. Encoded protein: CASSLNRGTGQLY. The full CDR3 protein reads CASSLNRGTGQLYF.

About this clone itself: The gene symbols are mouse symbols. The DNA ends 1 residue before the CDR3 does, and the rest of the CDR3 is filled in from the germline J gene. V gene TRBV26 combines with J gene TRBJ2-5; D possibly corresponds to TRBD1 (6 bases). CDR1 is KGHPV, CDR2 FQNQEV, per germline (reference sequence). The CDR3 contains 13 residues. Trimming removed 6 bases from V and 3 bases from J, with 10 bases in between. The CDR3 sequence: CASSLGQQDTQYF. The CDR3 bases that were read are TGTGCCAGCAGCCTGGGACAACAAGACACCCAGTAC.

This clone was picked up one time. Gene and germline names: mouse. The read gets to within 1 residue of the CDR3 end, and the germline J gene fills in the rest. V and J are TRBV15 and TRBJ2-5; 9 bases fit TRBD1. The CDR3 contains 14 residues. V gave up 4 bases and J gave up 6 bases; unmatched junction bases: 5. Germline V gene sequence: CDR1 SGHND, CDR2 FRSKSL. The DNA read from the CDR3 is TGTGCCAGCAGTTCACAGGGGGCGCGGGACACCCAGTAC. Translating it yields CASSSQGARDTQY. The full CDR3 reads CASSSQGARDTQYF.

By share of the sample, this clone is medium-sized. Each gene name is a mouse one. Read data end 1 residue before the CDR3 end; the end is taken from the germline J gene. The chain combines TRBV26 with TRBJ1-1; D is unresolved. V gave up 0 bases and J gave up 6 bases, with 2 bases separating them. The germline V gene encodes CDR1 KGHPV and CDR2 FQNQEV (reference sequence). This CDR3 comprises 11 residues. CDR3 bases read: TGTGCCAGCAGTCTGTCTTCAGAAGTCTTC. It yields the protein CASSLSSEVF. The whole CDR3 sequence reads CASSLSSEVFF.

This clone appeared a few times. Mouse gene names and germline throughout. From the germline J gene comes the end of the CDR3, since the read stops 1 residue before it. The gene calls are TRBV26 and TRBJ2-1, with D possibly matching TRBD2 (7 bases). Looked up from germline, CDR1 is KGHPV and CDR2 is FQNQEV (reference sequence). The CDR3 runs to 16 residues. V lost 1 base, J lost 4 bases, and 14 bases lay in between. CDR3 DNA (partial): TGTGCCAGCAGTCTGTTTTTGGGGGGCGAATATGCTGAGCAGTTC. It is translated as CASSLFLGGEYAEQF. Given in full, the CDR3 is CASSLFLGGEYAEQFF. The full variable domain, rest sourced from reference TRBV26 and TRBJ2-1, is NSKVIQTPRYLVKGQGQKAKMRCIPEKGHPVVFWYQQNKNNEFKFLINFQNQEVLQQIDMTEKRFSAECPSNSPCSLEIQSSEAGDSALYLCASSLFLGGEYAEQFFGPGTRLTVL.